These T cell receptor beta chains were read from a single sample in a study of cytomegalovirus exposure and HLA in healthy donors. Assay: immunoSEQ multiplex PCR; the TCRdb copy retains only in-frame clones and omits some. The sample yields about 150,000 clones, 9.4% seen once. Sequenced input: PBMCs. All receptors derive from a male donor in good health and CMV-seronegative. The CDR3 runs from the conserved cysteine through the conserved F or W. The D gene is left open where the match is weak. A clone size is listed for some rows: how often the clone was seen (once, few, many), or a class if it is expanded.

>TRBD2|TRBV7-2|-|TRBJ2-5
TGTGCCAGCAGCTTAGCCCGGACTAGCGGGGGGGCCAAGACCCCGTACTTC
CASSLARTSGGAKTPYF
>TRBD2|TRBV19|-|TRBJ2-5
TGTGCCAGTAGCCCTTCACTAGCGAGCCACCAAGAGACCCAGTACTTC
CASSPSLASHQETQYF
>-|TRBV29-1|few|TRBJ1-1
TGCAGCGTTAGGACAGTTCTTTCTGAAGCTTTCTTT
CSVRTVLSEAFF
>TRBD1|TRBV7-2|-|TRBJ1-2
TGTGCCAGCAGCTCCGGGACAGGGACCTATGGCTACACCTTC
CASSSGTGTYGYTF
>TRBD2|TRBV29-1|few|TRBJ2-2
TGCAGCGCTGCCGACCTGGTTGGACTAGCGGGAGTCATAAACACCGGGGAGCTGTTTTTT
CSAADLVGLAGVINTGELFF
>-|TRBV9|few|TRBJ2-6
TGTGCCAGCAGCGTAGTCTGGAGCTCTGGGGCCAACGTCCTGACTTTC
CASSVVWSSGANVLTF
>-|TRBV13|-|TRBJ1-1
TGTGCCAGCAGCTACCACAGGATGACGTGGGACACTGAAGCTTTCTTT
CASSYHRMTWDTEAFF
>TRBD2|TRBV27|-|TRBJ2-5
TGTGCCAGCAGTGTATTAGCGGGAGGTGGGGAGACCCAGTACTTC
CASSVLAGGGETQYF
>-|TRBV19|-|TRBJ2-7
TGTGCCAGTCGTCCCGGCGGAACTCGGGAGCAGTACTTC
CASRPGGTREQYF
>TRBD2|TRBV10-3|-|TRBJ2-3
TGTGCCATCAGAAGGACACTAGCGGGCACAGATACGCAGTATTTT
CAIRRTLAGTDTQYF
>TRBD1|TRBV18|-|TRBJ2-7
TGTGCCAGCTCCCCCGGGACAGGGGTTTACGAGCAGTACTTC
CASSPGTGVYEQYF
>-|TRBV18|-|TRBJ1-1
TGTGCCAGCTCACGGAAGGAACGGGGTGAAGCTTTCTTT
CASSRKERGEAFF
>-|TRBV5-4|few|TRBJ2-5
TGTGCCAGCAGCTTGGCCCAAGGGAGGAGAGAGACCCAGTACTTC
CASSLAQGRRETQYF
>TRBD1|TRBV28|-|TRBJ2-1
TGTGCCAGCAGTTCCGCCGGGACAGGGTCCTACAATGAGCAGTTCTTC
CASSSAGTGSYNEQFF
>TRBD2|TRBV28|few|TRBJ2-5
TGTGCCAGCAGGTCCTCCGGGACTAGCGGCGAAGAGACCCAGTACTTC
CASRSSGTSGEETQYF
>-|TRBV7-9|few|TRBJ2-7
TGTGCCAGCAGCTTAGAGCGGAGCGGCCCTCGCCAGTACTTC
CASSLERSGPRQYF
>TRBD1|TRBV5-1|few|TRBJ1-2
TGCGCCAGCAGCTCGAGGGGGCGCGGCTACACCTTC
CASSSRGRGYTF
>-|TRBV28|-|TRBJ1-3
TGTGCCAGCACGGACTACAGCTCTGGAAACACCATATATTTT
CASTDYSSGNTIYF
>-|TRBV7-7|-|TRBJ1-1
TGTGCTAGCAGTTCAGGGGTGGGCACTGAAGCTTTCTTT
CASSSGVGTEAFF
>TRBD1|TRBV19|few|TRBJ1-5
TGTGCCAGTAGTATAGTCGTCAGGACAGGGCTGTATAGCAATCAGCCCCAGCATTTT
CASSIVVRTGLYSNQPQHF
>TRBD1|TRBV10-3|few|TRBJ2-7
TGTGCCATCAGTGACCCTGGACAGGGAGCTACGCAGCAGTACTTC
CAISDPGQGATQQYF
>-|TRBV28|-|TRBJ1-1
TGTGCCAGCAGTTTAGTTGGGGCCTCGGGTGAAGCTTTCTTT
CASSLVGASGEAFF
>-|TRBV7-8|few|TRBJ2-3
TGTGCCAGCAGCCTCTCCAGGGCGGGGGCCATGAGCACAGATACGCAGTATTTT
CASSLSRAGAMSTDTQYF
>TRBD1|TRBV7-3|-|TRBJ1-2
TGTGCCAGCAGCCAGACAGGGGGCGAGGGCTACACCTTC
CASSQTGGEGYTF
>-|TRBV19|-|TRBJ1-2
TGTGCCAGTAGTCCTCAGGGTCTAGCTAACTATGGCTACACCTTC
CASSPQGLANYGYTF
>TRBD1|TRBV2|few|TRBJ1-3
TGTGCCAGCAGTCCCGACAGGGCTGGAAACACCATATATTTT
CASSPDRAGNTIYF
>TRBD2|TRBV6-1|-|TRBJ2-2
TGTGCCAGCAGGACTAGCGGGGGCACCGGGGAGCTGTTTTTT
CASRTSGGTGELFF
>TRBD1|TRBV14|few|TRBJ1-6
TGTGCCAGCAGCCACCCGGGACAGGGTAATTCACCCCTCCACTTT
CASSHPGQGNSPLHF
>-|TRBV19|few|TRBJ1-6
TGTGCCAGCATGGAATCCCGGGATCCAAATTCACCCCTCCACTTT
CASMESRDPNSPLHF
>TRBD2|TRBV4-2|-|TRBJ2-7
TGTGCCAGCAGCCAAGTGACTAGCGGGCTCGAGCAGTACTTC
CASSQVTSGLEQYF
>-|TRBV7-2|few|TRBJ2-7
TGTGCCAGCAGCTTATCCTTGGTGCGGGGCTACGAGCAGTACTTC
CASSLSLVRGYEQYF
>-|TRBV4-2|-|TRBJ1-6
TGTGCCAGCAGCCAAGATCGTGCAGTTAATAATTCACCCCTCCACTTT
CASSQDRAVNNSPLHF
>TRBD1|TRBV9|-|TRBJ2-1
TGTGCCAGCAGCGTAGTTCCGGGACAGGGGTATGAGCAGTTCTTC
CASSVVPGQGYEQFF
>TRBD2|TRBV6-6|few|TRBJ2-5
TGTGCCAGCAGCGCCTATAGCGGGGGGAGGGAGACCCAGTACTTC
CASSAYSGGRETQYF
>TRBD1|TRBV19|once|TRBJ1-2
TGTGCCAGTAGTACCCCAGGGGGCCACGGCTACACCTTC
CASSTPGGHGYTF
>TRBD1|TRBV19|-|TRBJ1-1
TGTGCCAGTAGTCCTCGGACAGGGAACACTGAAGCTTTCTTT
CASSPRTGNTEAFF
>-|TRBV29-1|few|TRBJ1-1
TGCAGCGTTGATGGGACTATGAACACTGAAGCTTTCTTT
CSVDGTMNTEAFF
>-|TRBV28|-|TRBJ2-7
TGTGCCAGCAGGAGGTTTGGTAACGAGCAGTACTTC
CASRRFGNEQYF
>-|TRBV7-3|-|TRBJ2-3
TGTGCCAGCAGCTTAAGCGGACTTACAGATACGCAGTATTTT
CASSLSGLTDTQYF
>-|TRBV28|few|TRBJ2-6
TGTGCCAGCCGACGGCAGCGCTCTGGGGCCAACGTCCTGACTTTC
CASRRQRSGANVLTF
>-|TRBV27|-|TRBJ1-6
TGTGCCAGCAGTTATCTTACAGGGTCCGGATTGAATTCACCCCTCCGGGGAATCCTCCACTTT
CASSYLTGSGLNSPLRGILHF
>-|TRBV10-3|few|TRBJ1-5
TGTGCCATCGCGGGGGCGAATGATCAGCCCCAGCATTTT
CAIAGANDQPQHF
>TRBD2|TRBV5-5|-|TRBJ2-5
TGTGCCAGCAGCCTCCGACTAGCGGGAATAAAAGAGACCCAGTACTTC
CASSLRLAGIKETQYF
>TRBD1|TRBV5-4|-|TRBJ1-3
TGTGCCAGCAGCCGGGACAGCTCTGGAAACACCATATATTTT
CASSRDSSGNTIYF
>-|TRBV12-5|few|TRBJ1-2
TGTGCTAGTGGTTTGGACACAGGGTCCCCTAACTATGGCTACACCTTC
CASGLDTGSPNYGYTF
>TRBD2|TRBV14|-|TRBJ2-1
TGTGCCAGCAGCCCATGGCGGGGGGGAAATGAGCAGTTCTTC
CASSPWRGGNEQFF
>TRBD1|TRBV10-3|-|TRBJ1-3
TGTGCCATCAGCGATACAGGGGGCTCTGGAAACACCATATATTTT
CAISDTGGSGNTIYF
>-|TRBV28|-|TRBJ1-2
TGTGCCAGCAGTTTGTTAGGTAGGAGCCCTACGCTCGGCTACACCTTC
CASSLLGRSPTLGYTF
>-|TRBV19|few|TRBJ2-6
TGTGCCAGTAGGGCCGAGGGGGTCTCCTACTCTGGGGCCAACGTCCTGACTTTC
CASRAEGVSYSGANVLTF
>-|TRBV10-3|few|TRBJ2-7
TGTGCCATCATGAGCGGGTACGAGCAGTACTTC
CAIMSGYEQYF
>-|TRBV7-9|-|TRBJ1-1
TGTGCCAGCAGACTGAGCAACACTGAAGCTTTCTTT
CASRLSNTEAFF
>TRBD2|TRBV27|few|TRBJ2-7
TGTGCCAGCAGTCCCTCTCCCCCGGGAGGGTACGAGCAGTACTTC
CASSPSPPGGYEQYF
>TRBD1|TRBV7-2|-|TRBJ2-7
TGTGCCAGCAGCCTGCGGACAGGGGAAGAGTACGAGCAGTACTTC
CASSLRTGEEYEQYF
>TRBD2|TRBV4-3|once|TRBJ2-7
TGCGCCAGCAGCCAAGATCGGAATGCGGGGGGTTTCTCCGAGCAGTACTTC
CASSQDRNAGGFSEQYF
>TRBD1|TRBV5-8|-|TRBJ2-7
TGTGCCAGCAGCTTTCGGACAGGGGTAGGCGAGCAGTACTTC
CASSFRTGVGEQYF